This T cell receptor beta chain was documented in a study of regulatory T cells in long-lasting Graves disease. Overall study: The study counted Graves' disease as persistent given over 5 years of antithyroid drugs and positive TSH receptor antibodies. Points from the study as a whole: Analyses excluded thyroid tissue, covering peripheral blood alone. Under persistent disease, TRBV28, TRBJ1-2 and TRBJ2-5 were used preferentially.

As regards this clonotype: Its antigen remains unidentified.

To make TCR beta libraries, researchers used iRepertoire HTBI primers and Arm-PCR of CDR3 regions. TCRdb ran MiXCR on the multiplex PCR reads and lists one entry per CDR3 protein. The sample records some 420,000 distinct CDR3 sequences, about 20% being singletons. Germline V lookup: CDR1 SEHNR, CDR2 FQNEAQ (reference sequence). This CDR3 region has 16 residues. The V and J ends lost 5 bases and 0 bases respectively, with 16 bases between them. Time point reported: persistent/refractory GD, antithyroid drugs over 5 years with positive TRAb. Making the TCR library involved RNA that had been extracted from PBMCs.

The source material was peripheral blood mononuclear cells (PBMCs), sampled when the disease was refractory, from a patient treated with antithyroid drugs. V and J are TRBV7-9 and TRBJ1-2, with a tentative D call TRBD1 (6 bases). The clonotype was recovered from a female donor with Graves disease. The CDR3 DNA follows: TGTGCCAGCAGCCCCCGGGGGCAAAGCCCTAACTATGGCTACACCTTC. Its protein is CASSPRGQSPNYGYTF.